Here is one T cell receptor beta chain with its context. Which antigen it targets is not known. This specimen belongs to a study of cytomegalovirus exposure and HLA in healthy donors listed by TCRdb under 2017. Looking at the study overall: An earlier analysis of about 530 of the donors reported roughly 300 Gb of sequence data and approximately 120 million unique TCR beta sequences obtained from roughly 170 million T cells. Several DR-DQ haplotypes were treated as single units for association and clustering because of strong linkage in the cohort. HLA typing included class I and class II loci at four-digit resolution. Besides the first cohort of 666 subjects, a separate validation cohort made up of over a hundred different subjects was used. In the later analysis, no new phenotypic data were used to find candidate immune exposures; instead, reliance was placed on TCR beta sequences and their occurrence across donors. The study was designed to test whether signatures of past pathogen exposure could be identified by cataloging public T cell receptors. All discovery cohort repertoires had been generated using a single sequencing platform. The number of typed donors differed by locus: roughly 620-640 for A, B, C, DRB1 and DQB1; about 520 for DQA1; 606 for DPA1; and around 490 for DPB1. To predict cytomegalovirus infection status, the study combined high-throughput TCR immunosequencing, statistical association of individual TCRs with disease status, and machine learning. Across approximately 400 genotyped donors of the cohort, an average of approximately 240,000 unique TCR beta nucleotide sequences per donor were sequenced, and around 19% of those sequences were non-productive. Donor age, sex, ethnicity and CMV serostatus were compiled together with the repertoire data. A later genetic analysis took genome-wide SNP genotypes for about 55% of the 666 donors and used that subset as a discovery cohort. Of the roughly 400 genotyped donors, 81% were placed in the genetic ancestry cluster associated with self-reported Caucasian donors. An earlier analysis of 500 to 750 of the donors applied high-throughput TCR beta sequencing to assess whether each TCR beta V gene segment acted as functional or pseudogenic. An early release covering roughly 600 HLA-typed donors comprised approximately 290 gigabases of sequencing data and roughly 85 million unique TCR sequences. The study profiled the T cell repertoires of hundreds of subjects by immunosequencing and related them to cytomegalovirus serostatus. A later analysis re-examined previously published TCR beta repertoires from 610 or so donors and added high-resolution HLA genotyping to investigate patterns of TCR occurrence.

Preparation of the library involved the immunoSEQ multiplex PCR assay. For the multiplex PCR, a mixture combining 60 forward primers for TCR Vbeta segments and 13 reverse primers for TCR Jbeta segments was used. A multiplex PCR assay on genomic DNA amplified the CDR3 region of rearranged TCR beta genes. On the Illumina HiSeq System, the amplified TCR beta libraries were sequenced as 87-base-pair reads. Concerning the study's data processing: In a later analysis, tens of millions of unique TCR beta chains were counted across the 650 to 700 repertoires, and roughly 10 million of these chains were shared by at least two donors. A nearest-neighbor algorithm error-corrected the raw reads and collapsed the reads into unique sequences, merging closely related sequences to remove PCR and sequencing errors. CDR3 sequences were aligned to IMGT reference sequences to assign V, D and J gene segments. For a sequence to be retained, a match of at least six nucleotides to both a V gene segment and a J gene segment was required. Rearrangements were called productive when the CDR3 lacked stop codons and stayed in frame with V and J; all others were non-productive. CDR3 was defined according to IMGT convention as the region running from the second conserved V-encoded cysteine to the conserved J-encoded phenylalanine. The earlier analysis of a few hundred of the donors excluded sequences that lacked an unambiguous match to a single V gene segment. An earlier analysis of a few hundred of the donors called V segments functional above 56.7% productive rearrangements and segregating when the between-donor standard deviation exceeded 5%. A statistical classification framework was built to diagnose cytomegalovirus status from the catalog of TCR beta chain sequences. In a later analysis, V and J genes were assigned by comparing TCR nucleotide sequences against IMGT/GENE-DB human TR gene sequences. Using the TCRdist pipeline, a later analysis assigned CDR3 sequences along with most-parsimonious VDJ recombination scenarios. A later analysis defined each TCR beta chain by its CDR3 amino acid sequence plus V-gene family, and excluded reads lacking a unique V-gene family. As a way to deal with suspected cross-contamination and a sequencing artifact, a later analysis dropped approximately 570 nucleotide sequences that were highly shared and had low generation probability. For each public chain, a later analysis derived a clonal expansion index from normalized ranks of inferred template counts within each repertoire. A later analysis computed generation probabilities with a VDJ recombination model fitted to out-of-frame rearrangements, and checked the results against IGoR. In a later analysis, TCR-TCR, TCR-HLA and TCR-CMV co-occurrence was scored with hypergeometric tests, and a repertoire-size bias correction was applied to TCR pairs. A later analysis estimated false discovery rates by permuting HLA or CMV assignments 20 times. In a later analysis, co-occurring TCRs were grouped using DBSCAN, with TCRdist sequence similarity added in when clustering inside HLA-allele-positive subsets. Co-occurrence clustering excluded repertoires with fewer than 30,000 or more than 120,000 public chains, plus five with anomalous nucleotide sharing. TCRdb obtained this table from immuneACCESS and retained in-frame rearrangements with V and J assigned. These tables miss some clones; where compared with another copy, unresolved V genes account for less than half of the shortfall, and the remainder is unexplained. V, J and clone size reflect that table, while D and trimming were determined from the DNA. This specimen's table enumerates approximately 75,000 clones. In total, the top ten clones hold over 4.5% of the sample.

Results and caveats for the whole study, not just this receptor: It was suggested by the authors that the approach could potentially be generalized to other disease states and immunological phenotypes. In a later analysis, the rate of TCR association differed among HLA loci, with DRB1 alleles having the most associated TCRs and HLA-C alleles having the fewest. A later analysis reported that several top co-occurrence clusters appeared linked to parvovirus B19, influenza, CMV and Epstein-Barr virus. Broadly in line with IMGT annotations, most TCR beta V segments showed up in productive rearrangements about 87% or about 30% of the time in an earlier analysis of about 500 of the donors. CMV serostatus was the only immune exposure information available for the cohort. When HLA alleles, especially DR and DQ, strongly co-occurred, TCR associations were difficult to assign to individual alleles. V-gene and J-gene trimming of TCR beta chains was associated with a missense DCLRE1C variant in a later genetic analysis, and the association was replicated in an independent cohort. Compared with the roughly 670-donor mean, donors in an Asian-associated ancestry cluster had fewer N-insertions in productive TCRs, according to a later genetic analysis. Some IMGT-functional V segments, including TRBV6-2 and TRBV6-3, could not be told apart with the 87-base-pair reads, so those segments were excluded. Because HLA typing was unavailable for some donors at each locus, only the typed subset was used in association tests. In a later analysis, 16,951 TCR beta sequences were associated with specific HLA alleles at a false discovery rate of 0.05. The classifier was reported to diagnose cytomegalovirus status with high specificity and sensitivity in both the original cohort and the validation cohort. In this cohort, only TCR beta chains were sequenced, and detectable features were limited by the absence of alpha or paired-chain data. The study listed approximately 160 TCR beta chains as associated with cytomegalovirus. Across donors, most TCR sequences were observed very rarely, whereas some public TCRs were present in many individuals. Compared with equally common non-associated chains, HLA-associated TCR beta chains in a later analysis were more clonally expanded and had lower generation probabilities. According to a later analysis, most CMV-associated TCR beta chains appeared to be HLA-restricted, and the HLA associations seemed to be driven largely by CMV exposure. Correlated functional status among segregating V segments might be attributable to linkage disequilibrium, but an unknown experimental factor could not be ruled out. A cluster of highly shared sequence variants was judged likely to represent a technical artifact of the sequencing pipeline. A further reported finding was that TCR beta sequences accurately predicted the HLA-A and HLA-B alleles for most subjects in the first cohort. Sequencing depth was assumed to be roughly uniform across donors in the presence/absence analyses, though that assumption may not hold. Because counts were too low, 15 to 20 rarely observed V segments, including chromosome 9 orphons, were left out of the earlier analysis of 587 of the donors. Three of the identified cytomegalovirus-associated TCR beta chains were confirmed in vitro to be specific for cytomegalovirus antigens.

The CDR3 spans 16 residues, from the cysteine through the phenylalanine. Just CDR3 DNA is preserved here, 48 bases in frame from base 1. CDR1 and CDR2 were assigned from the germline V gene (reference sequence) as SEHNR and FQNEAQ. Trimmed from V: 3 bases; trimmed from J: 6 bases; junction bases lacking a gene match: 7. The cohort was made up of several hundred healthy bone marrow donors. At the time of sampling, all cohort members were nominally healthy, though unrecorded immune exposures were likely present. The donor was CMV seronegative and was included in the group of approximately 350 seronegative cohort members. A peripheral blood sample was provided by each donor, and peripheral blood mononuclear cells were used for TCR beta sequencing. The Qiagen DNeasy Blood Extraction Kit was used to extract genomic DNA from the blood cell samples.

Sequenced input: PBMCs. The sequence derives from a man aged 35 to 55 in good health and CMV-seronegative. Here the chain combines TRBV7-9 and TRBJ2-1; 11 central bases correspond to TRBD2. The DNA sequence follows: TGTGCCAGCAGCTTCTTGTTAGCGGGAGGGTTCAATGAGCAGTTCTTC. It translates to CASSFLLAGGFNEQFF.